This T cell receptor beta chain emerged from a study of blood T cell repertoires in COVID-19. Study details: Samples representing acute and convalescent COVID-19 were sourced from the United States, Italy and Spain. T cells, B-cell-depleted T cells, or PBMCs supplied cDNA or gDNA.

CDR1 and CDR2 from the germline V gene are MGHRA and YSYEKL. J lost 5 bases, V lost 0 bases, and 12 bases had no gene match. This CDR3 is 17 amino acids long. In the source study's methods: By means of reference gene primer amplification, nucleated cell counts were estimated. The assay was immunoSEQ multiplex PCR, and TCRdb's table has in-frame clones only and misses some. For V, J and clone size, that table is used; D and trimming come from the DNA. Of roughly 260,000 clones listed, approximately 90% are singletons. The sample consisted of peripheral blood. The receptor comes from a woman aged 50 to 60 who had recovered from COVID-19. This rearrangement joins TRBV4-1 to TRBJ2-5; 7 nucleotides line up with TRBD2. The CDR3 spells CASSQDGVGGVLETQYF. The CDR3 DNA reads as TGCGCCAGCAGCCAAGATGGCGTGGGAGGGGTTTTGGAGACCCAGTACTTC.